This T cell receptor (beta chain) derives from a study of CD8 T cells in Susac syndrome. RNA, at about 0.45 to 1 ug, was reverse transcribed with random hexamers. TCRdb reprocessed the immunoSEQ multiplex PCR reads via MiXCR and lists one record per CDR3 protein. Among about 190,000 distinct CDR3 sequences listed, 85% to 95% were seen once. Losses at the gene ends were 6 bases for V and 0 bases for J; bases not matched to a gene: 5. CDR1 and CDR2 (germline): SNHLY, FYNNEI. This CDR3 comprises 14 residues. What was sequenced was CD4+ T cells from PBMCs. The gene calls are TRBV2 and TRBJ2-7; 7 bases match TRBD1. This clonotype originated in a human donor in good health. DNA for the CDR3: TGTGCCAGCAGGCTTCGGGACAGCTCCTACGAGCAGTACGTC. It is translated as CASRLRDSSYEQYV.